The entry that follows covers one T cell receptor (beta chain) sequence. This specimen belongs to a study of T cell changes during pregnancy in multiple sclerosis. TCRdb keeps only in-frame clones here, not all; method: immunoSEQ multiplex PCR. The sample has about 66,000 clones; about 91% are singletons. The clonotype comes from a female donor with multiple sclerosis, enrolled in a pregnancy study. Sequencing used CD8+ T cells from peripheral blood mononuclear cells, obtained before pregnancy.

The CDR3 loop is CASSLESALAPGSYNEQFF. CDR3 nucleotides: TGTGCCAGCAGCTTGGAATCCGCGCTAGCGCCCGGCTCCTACAATGAGCAGTTCTTC. This chain joins TRBV5-6 and TRBJ2-1, with TRBD2 as a possible D gene (6 bases). Trimming took off 0 bases at V and 0 bases at J, with 19 bases between the two ends. The germline V gene has CDR1 SGHDT and CDR2 YYEEEE. There are 19 residues in the CDR3.